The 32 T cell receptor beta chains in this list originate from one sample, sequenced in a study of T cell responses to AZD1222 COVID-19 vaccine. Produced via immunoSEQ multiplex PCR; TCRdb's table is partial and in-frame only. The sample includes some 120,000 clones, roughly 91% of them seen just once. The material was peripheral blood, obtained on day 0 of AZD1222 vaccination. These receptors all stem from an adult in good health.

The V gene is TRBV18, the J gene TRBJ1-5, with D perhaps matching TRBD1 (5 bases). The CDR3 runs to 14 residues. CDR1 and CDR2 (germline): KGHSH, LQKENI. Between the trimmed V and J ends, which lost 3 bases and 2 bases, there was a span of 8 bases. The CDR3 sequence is CASSPGGGNQPQHF. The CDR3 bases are TGTGCCAGCTCACCCGGGGGAGGCAATCAGCCCCAGCATTTT.

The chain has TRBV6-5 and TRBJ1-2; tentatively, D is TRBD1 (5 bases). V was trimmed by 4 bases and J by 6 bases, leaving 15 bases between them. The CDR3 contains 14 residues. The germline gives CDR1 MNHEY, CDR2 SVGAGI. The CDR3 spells CASSSSRDLDGYTF. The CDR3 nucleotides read TGTGCCAGCAGTTCTAGCCGGGACTTGGATGGCTACACCTTC.

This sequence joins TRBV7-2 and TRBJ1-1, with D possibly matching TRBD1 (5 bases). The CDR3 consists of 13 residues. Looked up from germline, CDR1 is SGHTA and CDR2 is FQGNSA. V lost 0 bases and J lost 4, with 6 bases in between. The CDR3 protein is CASSLAGTTEAFF. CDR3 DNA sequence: TGTGCCAGCAGCTTAGCAGGGACCACTGAAGCTTTCTTT.

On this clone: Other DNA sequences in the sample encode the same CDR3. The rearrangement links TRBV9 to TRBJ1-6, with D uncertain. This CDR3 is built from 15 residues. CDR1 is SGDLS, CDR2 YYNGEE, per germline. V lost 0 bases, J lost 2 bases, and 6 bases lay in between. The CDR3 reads CASSVDGAYNSPLHF. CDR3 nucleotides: TGTGCCAGCAGCGTAGATGGGGCCTATAATTCACCCCTCCACTTT.

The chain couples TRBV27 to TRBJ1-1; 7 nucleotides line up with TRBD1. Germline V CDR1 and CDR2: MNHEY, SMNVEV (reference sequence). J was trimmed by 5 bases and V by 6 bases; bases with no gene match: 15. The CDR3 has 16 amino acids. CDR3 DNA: TGTGCCAGCAGGATTATGAACCAACAGGGGAGTACTGAAGCTTTCTTT. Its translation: CASRIMNQQGSTEAFF.

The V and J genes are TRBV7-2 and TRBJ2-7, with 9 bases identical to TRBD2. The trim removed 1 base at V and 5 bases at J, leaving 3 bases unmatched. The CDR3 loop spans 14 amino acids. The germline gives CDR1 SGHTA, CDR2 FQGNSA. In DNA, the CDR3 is TGTGCCAGCAGCTTAGGTAGCGGGAGCAACGAGCAGTACTTC. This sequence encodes CASSLGSGSNEQYF.

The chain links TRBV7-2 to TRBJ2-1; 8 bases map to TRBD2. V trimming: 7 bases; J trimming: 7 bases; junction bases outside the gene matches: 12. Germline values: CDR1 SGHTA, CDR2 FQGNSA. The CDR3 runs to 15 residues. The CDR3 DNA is TGTGCCAGCACCCAGAGCGGGAGATCTATAAATGAGCAGTTCTTC. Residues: CASTQSGRSINEQFF.

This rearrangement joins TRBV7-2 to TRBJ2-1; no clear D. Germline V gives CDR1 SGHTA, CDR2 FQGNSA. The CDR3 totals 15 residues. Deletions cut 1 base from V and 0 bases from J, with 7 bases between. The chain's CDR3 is CASSLDWRSYNEQFF. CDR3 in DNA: TGTGCCAGCAGCTTAGACTGGCGCTCCTACAATGAGCAGTTCTTC.

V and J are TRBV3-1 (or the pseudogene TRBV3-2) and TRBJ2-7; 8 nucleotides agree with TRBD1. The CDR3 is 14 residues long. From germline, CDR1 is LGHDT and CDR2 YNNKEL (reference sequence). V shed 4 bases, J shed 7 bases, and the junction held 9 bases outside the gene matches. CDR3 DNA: TGTGCCAGCAGCCTGAGGCGGGACAGGCCAGAGCAGTACTTC. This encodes CASSLRRDRPEQYF.

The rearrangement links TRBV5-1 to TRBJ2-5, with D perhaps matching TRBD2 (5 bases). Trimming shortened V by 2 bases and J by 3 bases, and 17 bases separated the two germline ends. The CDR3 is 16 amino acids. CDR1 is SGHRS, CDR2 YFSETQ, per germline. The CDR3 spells CASSFGSGSGKETQYF. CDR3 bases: TGCGCCAGCAGCTTCGGATCGGGAAGCGGAAAAGAGACCCAGTACTTC.

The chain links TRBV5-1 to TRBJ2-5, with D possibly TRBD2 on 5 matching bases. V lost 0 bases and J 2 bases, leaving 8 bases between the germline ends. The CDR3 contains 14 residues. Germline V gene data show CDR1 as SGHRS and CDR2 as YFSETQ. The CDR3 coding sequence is TGCGCCAGCAGCTTGGATACGGGGCAAGAGACCCAGTACTTC. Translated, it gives CASSLDTGQETQYF.

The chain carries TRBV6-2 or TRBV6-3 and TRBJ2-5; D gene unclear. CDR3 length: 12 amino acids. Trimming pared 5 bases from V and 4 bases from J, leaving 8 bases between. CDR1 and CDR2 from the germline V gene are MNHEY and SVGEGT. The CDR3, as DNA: TGTGCCAGCAGTAACATAGGAGAGACCCAGTACTTC. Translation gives CASSNIGETQYF.

For the CDR3, the DNA is TGTGCCAGCAGCTTAGGGGACAGAGACAATGAGCAGTTCTTC. It codes for CASSLGDRDNEQFF. This sequence joins TRBV13 and TRBJ2-1; TRBD1 might be the D (6 bases). There are 14 residues in the CDR3. The V end was cut by 0 bases, the J end by 5 bases, with 8 bases between. From germline, CDR1 is PRHDT and CDR2 FYEKMQ (reference sequence). Combining the CDR3 with reference TRBV13 and TRBJ2-1 gives the whole variable domain AAGVIQSPRHLIKEKRETATLKCYPIPRHDTVYWYQQGPGQDPQFLISFYEKMQSDKGSIPDRFSAQQFSDYHSELNMSSLELGDSALYFCASSLGDRDNEQFFGPGTRLTVL.

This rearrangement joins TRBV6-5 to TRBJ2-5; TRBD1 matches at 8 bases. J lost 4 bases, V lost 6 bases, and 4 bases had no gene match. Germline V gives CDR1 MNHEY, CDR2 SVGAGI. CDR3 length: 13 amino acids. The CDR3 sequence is CASRGQARETQYF. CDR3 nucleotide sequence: TGTGCCAGCAGGGGACAGGCACGAGAGACCCAGTACTTC.

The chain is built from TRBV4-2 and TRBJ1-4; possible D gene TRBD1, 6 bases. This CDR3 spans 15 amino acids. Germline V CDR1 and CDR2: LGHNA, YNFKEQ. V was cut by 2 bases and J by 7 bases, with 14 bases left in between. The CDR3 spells CASSQYRDEGEKLFF. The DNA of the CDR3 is TGTGCCAGCAGCCAATACAGGGATGAGGGTGAAAAACTGTTTTTT.

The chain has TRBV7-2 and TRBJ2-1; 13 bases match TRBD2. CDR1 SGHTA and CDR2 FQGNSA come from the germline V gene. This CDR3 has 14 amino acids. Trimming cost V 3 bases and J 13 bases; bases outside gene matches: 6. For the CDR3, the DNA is TGTGCCAGCAGCTTCTTAGGACTAGCGGGAGAACAGTTCTTC. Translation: CASSFLGLAGEQFF. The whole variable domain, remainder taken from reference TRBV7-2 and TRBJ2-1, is GAGVSQSPSNKVTEKGKDVELRCDPISGHTALYWYRQSLGQGLEFLIYFQGNSAPDKSGLPSDRFSAERTGGSVSTLTIQRTQQEDSAVYLCASSFLGLAGEQFFGPGTRLTVL.

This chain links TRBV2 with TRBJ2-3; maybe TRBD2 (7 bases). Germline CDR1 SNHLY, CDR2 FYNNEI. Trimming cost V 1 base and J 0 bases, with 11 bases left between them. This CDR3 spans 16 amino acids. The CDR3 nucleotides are TGTGCCAGCAGTGAAGGCGGGGGCCTTAGCACAGATACGCAGTATTTT. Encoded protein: CASSEGGGLSTDTQYF.

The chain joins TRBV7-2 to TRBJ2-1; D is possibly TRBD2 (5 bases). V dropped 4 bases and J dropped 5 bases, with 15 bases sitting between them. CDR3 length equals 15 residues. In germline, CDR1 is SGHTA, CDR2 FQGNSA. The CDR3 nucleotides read TGTGCCAGCAGCTCGTTTGGAGGAACCCACAATGAGCAGTTCTTC. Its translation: CASSSFGGTHNEQFF.

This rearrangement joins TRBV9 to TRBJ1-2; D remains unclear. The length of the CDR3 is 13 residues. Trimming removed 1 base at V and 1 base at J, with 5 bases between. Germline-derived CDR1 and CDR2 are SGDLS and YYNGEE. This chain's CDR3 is CASSVRSNYGYTF. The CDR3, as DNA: TGTGCCAGCAGCGTACGGAGTAACTATGGCTACACCTTC.

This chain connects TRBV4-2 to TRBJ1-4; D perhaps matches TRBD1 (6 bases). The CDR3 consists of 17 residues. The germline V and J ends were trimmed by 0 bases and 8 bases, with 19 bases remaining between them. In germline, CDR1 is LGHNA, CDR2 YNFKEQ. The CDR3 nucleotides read TGTGCCAGCAGCCAAGATGGAGAGGGGAACGGGGGCGAAAAACTGTTTTTT. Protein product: CASSQDGEGNGGEKLFF.

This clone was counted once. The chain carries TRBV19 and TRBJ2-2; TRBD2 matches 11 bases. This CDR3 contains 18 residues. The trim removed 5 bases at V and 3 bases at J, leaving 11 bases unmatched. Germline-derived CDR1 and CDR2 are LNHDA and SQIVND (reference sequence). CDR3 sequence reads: CASSPLGSGRADTGELFF. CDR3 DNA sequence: TGTGCCAGTAGTCCCCTGGGTAGCGGGAGGGCAGACACCGGGGAGCTGTTTTTT.

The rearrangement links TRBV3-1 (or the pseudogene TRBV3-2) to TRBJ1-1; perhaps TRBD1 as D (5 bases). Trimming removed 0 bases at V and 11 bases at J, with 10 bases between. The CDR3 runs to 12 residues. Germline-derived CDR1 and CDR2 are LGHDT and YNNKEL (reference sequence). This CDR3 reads CASSQDSAGAFF. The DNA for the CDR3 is TGTGCCAGCAGCCAAGATTCAGCAGGGGCTTTCTTT.

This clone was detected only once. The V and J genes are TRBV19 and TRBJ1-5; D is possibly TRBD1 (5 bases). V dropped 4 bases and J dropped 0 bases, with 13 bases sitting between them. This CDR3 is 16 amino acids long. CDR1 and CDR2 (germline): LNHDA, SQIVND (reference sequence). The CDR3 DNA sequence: TGTGCCAGTAGTAAAGCTGGGGGAGTTAGCAATCAGCCCCAGCATTTT. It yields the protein CASSKAGGVSNQPQHF.

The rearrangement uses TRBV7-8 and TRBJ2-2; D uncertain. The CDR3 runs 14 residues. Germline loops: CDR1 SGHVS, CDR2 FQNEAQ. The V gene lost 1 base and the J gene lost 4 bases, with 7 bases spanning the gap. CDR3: CASSLVSVTGELFF. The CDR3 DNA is TGTGCCAGCAGCTTAGTTTCAGTCACCGGGGAGCTGTTTTTT.

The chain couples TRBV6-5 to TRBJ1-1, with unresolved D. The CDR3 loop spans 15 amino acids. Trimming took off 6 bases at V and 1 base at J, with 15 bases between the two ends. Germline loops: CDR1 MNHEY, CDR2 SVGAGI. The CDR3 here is CASRDSPKGNTEAFF. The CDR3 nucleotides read TGTGCCAGCAGGGACTCCCCGAAGGGGAACACTGAAGCTTTCTTT.

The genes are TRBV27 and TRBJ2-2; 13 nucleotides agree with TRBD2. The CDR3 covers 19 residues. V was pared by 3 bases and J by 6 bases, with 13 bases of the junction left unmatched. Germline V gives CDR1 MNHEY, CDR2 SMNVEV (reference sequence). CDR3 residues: CASSFRRLAGGPRAGELFF. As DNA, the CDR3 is TGTGCCAGCAGTTTCCGCCGACTAGCGGGAGGACCACGGGCCGGGGAGCTGTTTTTT.

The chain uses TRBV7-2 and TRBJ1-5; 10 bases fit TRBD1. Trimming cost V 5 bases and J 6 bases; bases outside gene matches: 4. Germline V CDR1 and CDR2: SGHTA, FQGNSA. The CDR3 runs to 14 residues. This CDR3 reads CASSTDRGSQPQHF. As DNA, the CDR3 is TGTGCCAGCAGCACGGACAGGGGGAGTCAGCCCCAGCATTTT.

CDR3 sequence reads: CASSPGSRQFF. DNA of the CDR3: TGTGCCAGCAGCCCGGGGTCACGGCAGTTCTTC. The chain has TRBV7-3 and TRBJ2-1; D perhaps matches TRBD2 (5 bases). The germline V gene encodes CDR1 SGHTA and CDR2 FQGTGA. V shed 5 bases and J shed 12 bases, with 11 bases lying between them. This CDR3 contains 11 residues.

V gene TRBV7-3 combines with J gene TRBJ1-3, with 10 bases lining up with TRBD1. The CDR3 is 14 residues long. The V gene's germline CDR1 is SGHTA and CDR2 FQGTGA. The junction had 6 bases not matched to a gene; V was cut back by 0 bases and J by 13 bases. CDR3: CASSLTHGTGEIYF. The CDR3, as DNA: TGTGCCAGCAGCTTAACGCATGGGACAGGGGAAATATATTTT. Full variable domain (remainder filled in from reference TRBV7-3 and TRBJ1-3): GAGVSQTPSNKVTEKGKYVELRCDPISGHTALYWYRQSLGQGPEFLIYFQGTGAADDSGLPNDRFFAVRPEGSVSTLKIQRTERGDSAVYLCASSLTHGTGEIYFGEGSWLTVV.

CDR3 DNA: TGTGCCAGCAGCTTAGGGCAGGCGGCTGGAAACACCATATATTTT. The encoded protein is CASSLGQAAGNTIYF. The rearrangement joins TRBV7-2 to TRBJ1-3, with D unresolved. The germline V and J ends were trimmed by 1 base and 2 bases, with 9 bases remaining between them. Germline CDR1 SGHTA, CDR2 FQGNSA. CDR3 length equals 15 residues.

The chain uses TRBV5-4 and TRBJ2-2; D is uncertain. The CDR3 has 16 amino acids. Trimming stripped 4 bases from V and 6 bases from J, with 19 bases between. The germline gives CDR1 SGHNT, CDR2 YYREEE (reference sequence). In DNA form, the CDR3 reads TGTGCCAGCAGCCCGGCGGCTGATTGGGGATCCGGGGAGCTGTTTTTT. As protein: CASSPAADWGSGELFF.

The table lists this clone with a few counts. CDR3 nucleotides: TGTGCCAGCAGTTTAACCCCGGGACAGGGAGGCCAGCCCCAGCATTTT. It encodes CASSLTPGQGGQPQHF. The chain employs TRBV27 and TRBJ1-5; TRBD1 matches 9 bases. Germline V gives CDR1 MNHEY, CDR2 SMNVEV (reference sequence). Trimming removed 2 bases from V and 7 bases from J; junction bases left unmatched: 9. CDR3 size: 16 residues.